The clone carrying this T cell receptor (beta chain) has a single count. In the original workflow: Amplification of reference gene primers provided the estimated nucleated cell counts. Only in-frame clones appear in the TCRdb table, and some are missing; sequencing was by immunoSEQ multiplex PCR. That table gives V, J and clone size, and the DNA gave D and trimming. Seen here are under 80,000 clones, approximately 87% observed once, and the top ten hold more than 15%. Per the germline V gene, CDR1 is SGHDN and CDR2 is FVKESK. The CDR3 loop spans 13 amino acids. The germline V and J ends were trimmed by 1 base and 10 bases, with 13 bases remaining between them. This record belongs to a study of blood T cell repertoires in COVID-19. Study summary: The United States, Italy and Spain provided the acute and convalescent COVID-19 samples. In each case, the material was cDNA or gDNA derived from T cells, B-cell-depleted T cells, or PBMCs.

The sequencing sample was made of peripheral blood. The receptor comes from an elderly man in a cohort sampled during active COVID-19. This chain joins TRBV14 and TRBJ1-1, with D maybe TRBD1 (6 bases). CDR3 region: CASSQVRGAGAFF. CDR3 bases: TGTGCCAGCAGCCAAGTACGGGGGGCAGGAGCTTTCTTT.